The 29 T cell receptor beta chains in this list originate from one sample, sequenced in a study of blood T cell repertoires in COVID-19 (dated by TCRdb to about 2020). To prepare the library, the immunoSEQ multiplex PCR assay was applied. Imported from immuneACCESS, the table was reduced by TCRdb to in-frame sequences with V and J called. These copies leave out some clones; in studies compared against another copy, an unresolved V gene accounts for under half, and the cause of the remainder is not known. This sample is represented by roughly 40,000 clones; about four fifths of them were singletons. The ten most abundant clones make up around an eighth of the sample. The sample consisted of peripheral blood. These receptor sequences come from a human donor in a cohort sampled during active COVID-19.

The chain joins TRBV29-1 to TRBJ2-1; 10 bases align to TRBD1. The CDR3 is 14 residues long. CDR1 and CDR2 (germline): SQVTM, ANQGSEA. The V gene end was trimmed by 3 bases and the J gene end by 7 bases; junction bases not matched to a gene: 6. DNA of the CDR3: TGCAGCGTTGATCGACAGGGGGCGAGTAATGAGCAGTTCTTC. Encoded protein: CSVDRQGASNEQFF.

The J gene is TRBJ2-2, the V gene TRBV7-9; possibly TRBD2 for D (6 bases). Germline V gene lookup returns CDR1 SEHNR and CDR2 FQNEAQ (reference sequence). The CDR3 has 13 residues. Trimming shortened V by 4 bases and J by 5 bases, and 8 bases separated the two germline ends. The CDR3 is CASSSAGTGELFF. The CDR3 nucleotides are TGTGCCAGCAGCTCGGCGGGGACCGGGGAGCTGTTTTTT.

The chain employs TRBV6-5 and TRBJ2-7, with D hard to call. This CDR3 is 14 amino acids long. Germline V lookup: CDR1 MNHEY, CDR2 SVGAGI. The V gene lost 0 bases and the J gene lost 6 bases, with 12 bases spanning the gap. The CDR3 nucleotides read TGTGCCAGCAGTTACTCGGTTGGCCACAGCGAGCAGTACTTC. This gives the protein CASSYSVGHSEQYF.

The J gene is TRBJ2-7, the V gene TRBV3-1 (or the pseudogene TRBV3-2); D ambiguous. Trimming removed 1 base at V and 5 bases at J, with 9 bases between. The CDR3 is 13 residues long. Germline CDR1 is LGHDT and CDR2 is YNNKEL (reference sequence). The CDR3 sequence: CASSQGAADEQYF. CDR3 DNA sequence: TGTGCCAGCAGCCAAGGGGCAGCCGACGAGCAGTACTTC.

The rearrangement uses TRBV28 and TRBJ2-3; 9 bases agree with TRBD1. J lost 0 bases, V lost 4 bases, and 2 bases had no gene match. CDR3 length: 15 residues. Germline V gene lookup returns CDR1 MDHEN and CDR2 SYDVKM. CDR3 region: CASSWTGDSTDTQYF. CDR3 nucleotides: TGTGCCAGCAGTTGGACAGGGGATAGCACAGATACGCAGTATTTT.

The chain joins TRBV6-5 to TRBJ2-1, with TRBD2 identical over 9 bases. The trim removed 5 bases at V and 9 bases at J, leaving 11 bases unmatched. CDR3 length: 15 amino acids. In germline, CDR1 is MNHEY, CDR2 SVGAGI. CDR3 in amino acids: CASSPRGGRAPEQFF. The CDR3 DNA reads as TGTGCCAGCAGTCCCCGGGGCGGGAGGGCCCCTGAGCAGTTCTTC.

The chain recombines TRBV5-1 with TRBJ1-1; D gene unclear. The V gene's germline CDR1 is SGHRS and CDR2 YFSETQ. Between the trimmed V and J ends, which lost 2 bases and 2 bases, there was a span of 19 bases. CDR3 size: 17 residues. The CDR3 region has the DNA TGCGCCAGCAGCTTCGGTGTAAGAAGGACTTCAAACACTGAAGCTTTCTTT. Amino acid sequence: CASSFGVRRTSNTEAFF. The full variable domain, with the rest looked up from reference TRBV5-1 and TRBJ1-1, is KAGVTQTPRYLIKTRGQQVTLSCSPISGHRSVSWYQQTPGQGLQFLFEYFSETQRNKGNFPGRFSGRQFSNSRSEMNVSTLELGDSALYLCASSFGVRRTSNTEAFFGQGTRLTVV.

The chain has TRBV9 and TRBJ1-2; 10 nucleotides match TRBD1. Germline V CDR1 and CDR2: SGDLS, YYNGEE. The CDR3 is 15 residues long. Trimming cost V 4 bases and J 4 bases; bases outside gene matches: 7. The CDR3 coding sequence is TGTGCCAGCAGCCCCGGGACAGGGGCTAGCTATGGCTACACCTTC. It encodes CASSPGTGASYGYTF.

This clone was observed a handful of times. This chain uses TRBV29-1 with TRBJ2-7; 7 nucleotides align to TRBD1. The CDR3 loop spans 14 amino acids. V shed 7 bases, J shed 3 bases, and the junction held 12 bases outside the gene matches. The germline V gene encodes CDR1 SQVTM and CDR2 ANQGSEA. CDR3 amino acids: CSAHPGQWVYEQYF. For the CDR3, the DNA is TGCAGCGCCCACCCGGGACAGTGGGTCTACGAGCAGTACTTC.

This clone has only a few counts. The V and J genes are TRBV5-4 and TRBJ2-2, with D possibly being TRBD1 (6 bases). The germline V and J ends were trimmed by 3 bases and 7 bases, with 10 bases remaining between them. The CDR3 is 13 amino acids. Germline CDR1 is SGHNT and CDR2 is YYREEE (reference sequence). CDR3 bases: TGTGCCAGCAGCTGGCCGGACAGCGGGGAGCTGTTTTTT. Amino acids: CASSWPDSGELFF.

This chain links TRBV7-3 with TRBJ2-5; 13 bases agree with TRBD2. Unmatched junction bases numbered 11, after V lost 5 bases and J lost 5 bases. This CDR3 spans 17 amino acids. The germline CDR1 and CDR2 sequences are SGHTA and FQGTGA. CDR3 protein: CASSPTSGRAGWETQYF. The DNA of the CDR3 is TGTGCCAGCAGCCCTACTAGCGGGAGGGCCGGATGGGAGACCCAGTACTTC.

This clone was counted between two and nine times. The chain has TRBV13 and TRBJ1-1; 11 nucleotides agree with TRBD1. The J segment lost 5 bases and the V segment lost 5 bases, leaving 16 bases of the junction unmatched. The CDR3 is made up of 18 amino acids. Germline V lookup: CDR1 PRHDT, CDR2 FYEKMQ (reference sequence). The CDR3 coding sequence is TGTGCCAGCAGCCTTTTCGGACAGGGGGCTTTGGGGTTTACTGAAGCTTTCTTT. It translates to CASSLFGQGALGFTEAFF.

This clone has only a few counts. The chain uses TRBV27 and TRBJ2-7, with D possibly matching TRBD1 (5 bases). Trimming shortened V by 1 base and J by 3 bases, and 13 bases separated the two germline ends. CDR1 MNHEY and CDR2 SMNVEV come from the germline V gene (reference sequence). The CDR3 sequence is 15 residues long. In DNA form, the CDR3 reads TGTGCCAGCAGTTTATATGGGCAGGGTATCTACGAGCAGTACTTC. The encoded protein is CASSLYGQGIYEQYF.

The genes are TRBV30 and TRBJ2-5; the match to TRBD1 covers 7 bases. This CDR3 is built from 12 residues. Germline CDR1 and CDR2: GTSNPN and SVGIG (reference sequence). Unmatched junction bases numbered 4, after V lost 5 bases and J lost 4 bases. CDR3 residues: CAWDRVLETQYF. CDR3 coding DNA: TGTGCCTGGGACAGGGTCCTAGAGACCCAGTACTTC.

This chain connects TRBV11-2 to TRBJ2-1; 13 bases fit TRBD2. V shed 5 bases, J shed 7 bases, and the junction held 5 bases outside the gene matches. From germline, CDR1 is SGHAT and CDR2 FQNNGV. This CDR3 contains 15 residues. CDR3 amino acids: CASSVGTSGKNEQFF. In DNA, the CDR3 is TGTGCCAGCAGCGTCGGGACTAGCGGGAAGAATGAGCAGTTCTTC.

The chain is built from TRBV5-5 and TRBJ2-2; TRBD1 matches 7 bases. Germline V lookup: CDR1 SGHKS, CDR2 YYEKEE (reference sequence). The CDR3 is 13 residues long. The J segment lost 4 bases and the V segment lost 6 bases, leaving 3 bases of the junction unmatched. The CDR3 sequence: CASTSGGTGELFF. The CDR3 nucleotides are TGTGCCAGCACCTCAGGGGGCACCGGGGAGCTGTTTTTT.

V usage is TRBV6-6 and J usage is TRBJ2-2; TRBD1 aligns across 9 bases. The V and J ends lost 5 bases and 9 bases, in that order; junction bases with no gene match: 4. In germline, CDR1 is MNHNY, CDR2 SVGAGI (reference sequence). The CDR3 sequence is 13 residues long. CDR3 region: CASSLQGAWELFF. The CDR3 nucleotides read TGTGCCAGCAGTCTACAGGGGGCCTGGGAGCTGTTTTTT.

The chain has TRBV19 and TRBJ2-3, with TRBD1 as a possible D gene (6 bases). CDR1 LNHDA and CDR2 SQIVND come from the germline V gene (reference sequence). V was trimmed by 8 bases and J by 1 base, leaving 22 bases between them. The CDR3 totals 17 residues. The CDR3 is CASSHPAQGRRTDTQYF. CDR3 bases: TGTGCCAGTTCCCATCCAGCGCAGGGGCGACGCACAGATACGCAGTATTTT.

V and J are TRBV18 and TRBJ2-1; possibly TRBD2 for D (5 bases). Germline-derived CDR1 and CDR2 are KGHSH and LQKENI. This CDR3 is 13 amino acids long. The V and J ends lost 10 bases and 3 bases respectively, with 13 bases between them. CDR3 nucleotides: TGTGCCACCATCGGCGCGGGCTACAATGAGCAGTTCTTC. Protein product: CATIGAGYNEQFF.

The chain employs TRBV5-5 and TRBJ2-1; unclear D gene. Trimming cost V 5 bases and J 8 bases, with 8 bases left between them. Germline values: CDR1 SGHKS, CDR2 YYEKEE (reference sequence). The CDR3 consists of 11 residues. CDR3 DNA sequence: TGTGCCAGCAGAAGGAGCTATGAGCAGTTCTTC. Amino acid sequence: CASRRSYEQFF.

J is TRBJ2-1 and V is TRBV4-3; 11 bases map to TRBD2. After removal of 2 bases from V and 3 bases from J, the junction contained 9 bases not matched to a gene. Germline CDR1 reads LGHNA; CDR2 reads YSLEER. This CDR3 region has 18 residues. CDR3 loop: CASSQLDLTSGGYNEQFF. CDR3 DNA: TGCGCCAGCAGCCAACTAGACCTCACTAGCGGGGGCTACAATGAGCAGTTCTTC.

V and J are TRBV19 and TRBJ1-1; no reliable D call. CDR1 is LNHDA, CDR2 SQIVND, per germline (reference sequence). This CDR3 contains 14 residues. Trimming pared 3 bases from V and 0 bases from J, leaving 8 bases between. This CDR3 reads CASSMGRMNTEAFF. The CDR3 DNA follows: TGTGCCAGTAGTATGGGCAGAATGAACACTGAAGCTTTCTTT.

V is TRBV3-1 (or the pseudogene TRBV3-2) and J is TRBJ2-1, with 7 positions matching TRBD2. The CDR3 consists of 14 residues. V gave up 1 base and J gave up 11 bases; unmatched junction bases: 8. Per germline, CDR1 LGHDT and CDR2 YNNKEL (reference sequence). As DNA, the CDR3 is TGTGCCAGCAGCCAAGCTCGGGGGGATAGAAAGCAGTTCTTC. The encoded protein is CASSQARGDRKQFF.

The chain couples TRBV5-1 to TRBJ1-2; D perhaps matches TRBD1 (6 bases). Trimming shortened V by 1 base and J by 4 bases, and 11 bases separated the two germline ends. Germline CDR1 and CDR2: SGHRS and YFSETQ. The CDR3 is 14 residues long. The CDR3: CASSLSQGSYGYTF. Here the CDR3 DNA reads TGCGCCAGCAGCTTGTCACAGGGTTCCTATGGCTACACCTTC.

J is TRBJ1-1 and V is TRBV19, with 8 bases matching TRBD1. With 7 bases clipped from V and 1 base from J, the junction kept 11 bases outside the gene matches. Germline assignment: CDR1 LNHDA and CDR2 SQIVND (reference sequence). CDR3 length equals 16 residues. CDR3 sequence: CASTNAGGQANTEAFF. The CDR3 DNA follows: TGTGCCAGTACCAATGCAGGGGGACAGGCGAACACTGAAGCTTTCTTT.

The chain joins TRBV6-1 to TRBJ2-1; no clear D. This CDR3 has 16 residues. Germline CDR1 reads MNHNS; CDR2 reads SASEGT. Trimming stripped 4 bases from V and 2 bases from J, with 15 bases between. In DNA form, the CDR3 reads TGTGCCAGCAGTGCTACCATACAGTATACCTACAATGAGCAGTTCTTC. This translates into CASSATIQYTYNEQFF.

The rearrangement links TRBV6-1 to TRBJ2-7; weak D call: TRBD2 (5 bases). The CDR3 is 13 amino acids. V was cut by 3 bases and J by 6 bases, with 12 bases left in between. The germline gives CDR1 MNHNS, CDR2 SASEGT. The CDR3 nucleotides are TGTGCCAGCAGTGAGGCCCCGGGGAGCGAGCAGTACTTC. Its protein product is CASSEAPGSEQYF.

This clone was seen more than once but under ten times. The gene calls are TRBV12-3 or TRBV12-4 and TRBJ1-2, with D perhaps matching TRBD1 (6 bases). The CDR3 extends over 13 amino acids. Trimming removed 5 bases at V and 4 bases at J, with 11 bases between. In DNA form, the CDR3 reads TGTGCCAGCAGTCAACAGGGTCGCTATGGCTACACCTTC. It encodes CASSQQGRYGYTF.

This clone has a single count. The chain carries TRBV29-1 and TRBJ2-1, with D hard to call. CDR1 is SQVTM, CDR2 ANQGSEA, per germline. The CDR3 totals 11 residues. The CDR3 loop reads CTILFYNEQFF. The CDR3 DNA reads TGCACTATACTATTCTACAATGAGCAGTTCTTC.